Described below is a single T cell receptor beta chain sequence and its context. Its specificity is unknown. Expressed TCRB transcripts got sequenced, as all isolated RNA was reverse transcribed. TCRdb keeps only in-frame clones here, not all; method: immunoSEQ multiplex PCR. The data contain about 230,000 clones, more than 15% of them seen just once; the ten biggest clones take up 0.065% to 0.1%. Germline lookup yields CDR1 MGHDK and CDR2 SYGVNS. There are 14 residues in the CDR3. The V end was cut by 2 bases, the J end by 4 bases, with 12 bases between. This specimen comes from a study of beta chain features in type 1 diabetes. The study's findings and limits: Among patients with Type 1 diabetes, TCRB CDR3s were moderately but significantly shorter in every one of the four CD4+ subsets.

This TCR derives from a man aged 25 to 40 with type 1 diabetes. This chain connects TRBV25-1 to TRBJ2-7; possible D gene TRBD2, 5 bases. Sequenced input: naive CD4+ T cells from blood. For the CDR3, the DNA is TGTGCCAGCAGTGAACCGGGGAATAGGTACGAGCAGTACTTC. It codes for CASSEPGNRYEQYF.